This T cell receptor beta chain was sequenced for a study of cytomegalovirus exposure and HLA in healthy donors. Findings and caveats of the study: Most TCR sequences were seen very rarely across donors, but some public TCRs occurred in many.

About this clone: Antigen: not known.

The CDR3 length is 14 residues. Per germline, CDR1 ENHRY and CDR2 SYGVKD. The J segment lost 4 bases and the V segment lost 7 bases, leaving 9 bases of the junction unmatched. This PCR relied on a set of 60 Vbeta primers and 13 Jbeta primers. The table came from immunoSEQ multiplex PCR; TCRdb's copy has only in-frame clones and leaves some out. The table records some 130,000 clones, 80% of them present only once. Sequencing was carried out using PBMCs. This clonotype was sampled from a young man in good health and CMV-seronegative. The V and J genes are TRBV10-3 and TRBJ1-2, with TRBD1 matching 7 bases. CDR3 DNA sequence: TGTGCCATCACCGCAGGGGGAGGTACCTATGGCTACACCTTC. Its protein product is CAITAGGGTYGYTF.